This T cell receptor (beta chain) appears in the sequencing data of a study of patients and donors after allogeneic stem cell transplantation. TCRdb re-called the RT-PCR reads through MiXCR, storing one row per CDR3 protein. Here the sample spans roughly 940,000 distinct CDR3 sequences, roughly 18% being singletons. This clonotype turned up a few times. CDR1 and CDR2 (germline): MNHEY, SVGAGI. Germline trimming cut 4 bases from V and 6 bases from J; bases unmatched to any gene: 10. The CDR3 runs 15 residues. Specimen: blood, either unsorted or a sorted T cell fraction (not recorded which). The V call is TRBV6-5, the J call TRBJ1-2; 8 nucleotides match TRBD1. The receptor was derived from a human donor who was either an allogeneic HSCT recipient or a stem cell or donor lymphocyte infusion donor (not recorded which). It is not recorded whose cells these are; they may come from a transplant donor. The CDR3 DNA reads TGTGCCAGCAGTTCCCTGGACAGGGCGGGGAATGGCTACACCTTC. Protein: CASSSLDRAGNGYTF.